Below, 14 T cell receptor beta chains from the same sample are listed, as sequenced in a study of blood T cells in healthy people across ages. With a J-beta primer mix and a sample-barcoded 5' primer, a second PCR ran roughly 6 to 12 cycles. Each CDR3 protein gets one entry after TCRdb re-called the 5' RACE reads with MiXCR. Seen here are about 1.4 million distinct CDR3 sequences, 45% to 70% observed once, and the top ten hold roughly 6.3%. Sequencing used blood. Source of these receptors: a man between 18 and 29 years old in good health.

This chain uses TRBV27 with TRBJ2-3, with 8 bases identical to TRBD1. The germline gives CDR1 MNHEY, CDR2 SMNVEV (reference sequence). The CDR3 consists of 13 residues. This CDR3 reads CATGTGKLWAQYF. The CDR3 coding sequence is TGTGCAACCGGGACAGGAAAATTATGGGCGCAGTATTTT.

V and J are TRBV7-8 and TRBJ2-5, with 10 bases aligning to TRBD2. The DNA end is a closer match to TRBJ2-7, so the J assignment may be wrong. The CDR3 length is 18 residues. Germline V CDR1 and CDR2: SGHVS, FQNEAQ. This CDR3 is CASSAGLLAGDPLYEQYF. CDR3 sequence (DNA): TGTGCCAGCAGCGCCGGGCTTCTAGCGGGAGACCCTCTGTACGAGCAGTACTTC.

The chain recombines TRBV5-1 with TRBJ2-5; a weak D match, TRBD2 (5 bases). Trimming left V 4 bases short and J 0 bases short, with 16 bases between. The V gene's germline CDR1 is SGHRS and CDR2 YFSETQ. The CDR3 has 16 residues. The CDR3 DNA reads TGCGCCAGCAGCCACGGAGGTAGTATGTACCAAGAGACCCAGTACTTC. Translating it yields CASSHGGSMYQETQYF.

V and J are TRBV7-2 and TRBJ2-5; TRBD2 agrees at 9 bases. Germline values: CDR1 SGHTA, CDR2 FQGNSA. The CDR3 is made up of 15 amino acids. The ends lost 4 bases at V and 4 bases at J; junction bases unmatched: 7. The CDR3 sequence is CASSSTSGLSETQYF. Here the CDR3 DNA reads TGTGCCAGCAGCTCGACTAGCGGACTGTCAGAGACCCAGTACTTC. The variable domain in full, completed from reference TRBV7-2 and TRBJ2-5, reads GAGVSQSPSNKVTEKGKDVELRCDPISGHTALYWYRQSLGQGLEFLIYFQGNSAPDKSGLPSDRFSAERTGGSVSTLTIQRTQQEDSAVYLCASSSTSGLSETQYFGPGTRLLVL.

The chain joins TRBV7-2 to TRBJ1-5, with D perhaps matching TRBD1 (6 bases). Between the trimmed V and J ends, which lost 3 bases and 0 bases, there was a span of 15 bases. Germline values: CDR1 SGHTA, CDR2 FQGNSA. The CDR3 covers 17 residues. The CDR3 coding sequence is TGTGCCAGCAGCTTTGATCGGGGGCCCAATAGCAATCAGCCCCAGCATTTT. Protein product: CASSFDRGPNSNQPQHF.

This chain uses TRBV6-5 with TRBJ2-5; D may correspond to TRBD1 or TRBD2 (6 bases each). Germline V gives CDR1 MNHEY, CDR2 SVGAGI. CDR3 length: 15 residues. V dropped 7 bases and J dropped 5 bases, with 20 bases sitting between them. CDR3 region: CASNTAGEARETQYF. For the CDR3, the DNA is TGTGCCAGCAACACCGCAGGGGAGGCTCGGGAGACCCAGTACTTC.

The chain couples TRBV11-2 to TRBJ1-2; no firm D call. The V gene's germline CDR1 is SGHAT and CDR2 FQNNGV. The CDR3 sequence is 13 residues long. V was cut by 0 bases and J by 8 bases, with 10 bases left in between. CDR3 loop: CASSLDPGKGYTF. CDR3 DNA: TGTGCCAGCAGCTTAGACCCTGGGAAAGGCTACACCTTC.

This clonotype was seen more than once but under ten times. The chain is built from TRBV27 and TRBJ2-5; D is possibly TRBD2 (6 bases). V was cut by 5 bases and J by 4 bases, with 17 bases left in between. This CDR3 contains 15 residues. Germline lookup yields CDR1 MNHEY and CDR2 SMNVEV (reference sequence). CDR3 in DNA: TGTGCCAGCAGTGGGTTCAGGGAGGAAGCAGAGACCCAGTACTTC. Translated, it gives CASSGFREEAETQYF.

This clonotype was found a few times. This chain links TRBV27 with TRBJ2-3, with 8 bases fitting TRBD2. The CDR3 has 16 residues. Looked up from germline, CDR1 is MNHEY and CDR2 is SMNVEV (reference sequence). J gave up 2 bases and V 2 bases, and 6 bases lay outside the gene matches. CDR3 region: CASSLSAGGLTDTQYF. CDR3 DNA: TGTGCCAGCAGTTTAAGTGCGGGGGGCCTCACAGATACGCAGTATTTT.

The chain employs TRBV20-1 and TRBJ1-6; D is uncertain. This CDR3 is 17 amino acids long. CDR1 is DFQATT, CDR2 SNEGSKA, per germline (reference sequence). CDR3: CSALMTATETLNSPLHF. The DNA of the CDR3 is TGCAGCGCGCTGATGACCGCGACGGAGACACTTAATTCACCCCTCCACTTT.

The rearrangement links TRBV20-1 to TRBJ2-7; D is possibly TRBD1 or TRBD2 (5 bases each). V lost 4 bases to trimming and J lost 2 bases, with 15 bases between them. There are 14 residues in the CDR3. Germline loops: CDR1 DFQATT, CDR2 SNEGSKA (reference sequence). CDR3 residues: CSAISDRGTYEQYF. As DNA, the CDR3 is TGCAGTGCTATTAGCGATAGGGGAACCTACGAGCAGTACTTC.

This clonotype has just a few counts. This chain connects TRBV4-2 to TRBJ2-3; D is ambiguous. This CDR3 has 13 residues. Germline loops: CDR1 LGHNA, CDR2 YNFKEQ. The V gene lost 0 bases and the J gene lost 8 bases, with 9 bases spanning the gap. In DNA, the CDR3 is TGTGCCAGCAGCCAAGATCTCCGAGGTACGCAGTATTTT. It translates to CASSQDLRGTQYF.

This clonotype has just one count. The J gene is TRBJ2-4, the V gene TRBV12-3 or TRBV12-4, with D possibly being TRBD2 (6 bases). The tail of the sequence fits TRBJ2-5 better, so the J call may be wrong. The CDR3 is 14 amino acids. CDR3 sequence: CASSALGGVETQYF. CDR3 coding DNA: TGTGCCAGCAGTGCCTTAGGAGGGGTAGAGACCCAGTACTTC.

This clonotype was seen ten or more times. A junction boundary mismatches the germline segment, possibly from a read error. The V call is TRBV5-1, the J call TRBJ2-1; no clear D gene. The CDR3 has 15 residues. In germline, CDR1 is SGHRS, CDR2 YFSETQ. CDR3 coding DNA: TGTGCCAGCAGCTTAGTGGGCAGCTCCTACAATGAGCAGTTCTTC. It is translated as CASSLVGSSYNEQFF.